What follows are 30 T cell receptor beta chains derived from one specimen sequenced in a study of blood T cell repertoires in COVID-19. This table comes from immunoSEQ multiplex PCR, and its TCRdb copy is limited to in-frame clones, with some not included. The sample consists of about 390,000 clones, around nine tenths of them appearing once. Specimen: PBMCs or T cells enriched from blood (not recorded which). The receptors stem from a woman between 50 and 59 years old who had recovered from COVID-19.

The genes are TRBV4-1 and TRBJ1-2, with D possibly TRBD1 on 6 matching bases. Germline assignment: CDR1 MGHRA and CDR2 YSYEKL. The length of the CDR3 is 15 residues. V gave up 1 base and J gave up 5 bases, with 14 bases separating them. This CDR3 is CASSQAPQGEYGYTF. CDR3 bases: TGCGCCAGCAGCCAAGCCCCACAGGGAGAGTATGGCTACACCTTC.

CDR3 bases: TGTGCCAGCAGCTTACGTGGGGGGTCTAACTATGGCTACACCTTC. Translated, it gives CASSLRGGSNYGYTF. V and J are TRBV13 and TRBJ1-2; D perhaps matches TRBD1 (5 bases). The CDR3 has 15 residues. V dropped 2 bases and J dropped 0 bases, with 10 bases sitting between them. Germline CDR1 PRHDT, CDR2 FYEKMQ (reference sequence).

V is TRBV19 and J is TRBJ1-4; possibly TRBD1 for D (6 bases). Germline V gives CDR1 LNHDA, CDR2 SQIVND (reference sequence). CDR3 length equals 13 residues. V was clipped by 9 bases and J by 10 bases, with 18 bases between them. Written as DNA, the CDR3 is TGTGCCAGCCGACAGGACAGTCATCGAAAACTGTTTTTT. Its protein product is CASRQDSHRKLFF.

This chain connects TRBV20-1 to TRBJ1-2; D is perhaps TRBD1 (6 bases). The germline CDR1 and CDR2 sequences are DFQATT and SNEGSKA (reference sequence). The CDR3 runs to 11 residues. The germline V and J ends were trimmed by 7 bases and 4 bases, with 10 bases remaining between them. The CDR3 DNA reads TGCAGTGGAACAGGGTTCTATGGCTACACCTTC. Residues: CSGTGFYGYTF.

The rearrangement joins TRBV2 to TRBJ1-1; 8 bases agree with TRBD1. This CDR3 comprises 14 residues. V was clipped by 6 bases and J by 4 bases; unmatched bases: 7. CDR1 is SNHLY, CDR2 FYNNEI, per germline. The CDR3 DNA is TGTGCCAGCAGGGTGACAGGGGAGGGCACTGAAGCTTTCTTT. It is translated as CASRVTGEGTEAFF.

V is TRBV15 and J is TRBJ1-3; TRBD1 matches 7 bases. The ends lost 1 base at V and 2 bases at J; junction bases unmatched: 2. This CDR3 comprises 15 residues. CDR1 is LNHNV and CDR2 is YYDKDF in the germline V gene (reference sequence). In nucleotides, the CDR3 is TGTGCCACCAGCAGAGGTACAGGGGCTGGAAACACCATATATTTT. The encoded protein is CATSRGTGAGNTIYF.

CDR3 in DNA: TGTGCCAGCAAAAGAGAAGGACAGACGAACACTGAAGCTTTCTTT. This sequence encodes CASKREGQTNTEAFF. This chain links TRBV2 with TRBJ1-1; D is possibly TRBD1 (6 bases). Trimming removed 7 bases from V and 1 base from J, with 16 bases in between. Germline V gives CDR1 SNHLY, CDR2 FYNNEI. The CDR3 is made up of 15 amino acids.

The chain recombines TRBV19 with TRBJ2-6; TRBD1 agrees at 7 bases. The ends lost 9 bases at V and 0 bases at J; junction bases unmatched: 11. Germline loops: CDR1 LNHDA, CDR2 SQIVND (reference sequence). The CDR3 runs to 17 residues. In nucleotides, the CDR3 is TGTGCCAGCTCTTTGGGACAGACACTCTCTGGGGCCAACGTCCTGACTTTC. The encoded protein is CASSLGQTLSGANVLTF.

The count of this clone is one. The CDR3 protein is CASSQGTGDTEAFF. CDR3 bases: TGCGCCAGCAGCCAAGGGACTGGAGACACTGAAGCTTTCTTT. The chain joins TRBV4-3 to TRBJ1-1, with D hard to call. Deletions cut 1 base from V and 3 bases from J, with 9 bases between. Germline V lookup: CDR1 LGHNA, CDR2 YSLEER. This CDR3 is built from 14 residues.

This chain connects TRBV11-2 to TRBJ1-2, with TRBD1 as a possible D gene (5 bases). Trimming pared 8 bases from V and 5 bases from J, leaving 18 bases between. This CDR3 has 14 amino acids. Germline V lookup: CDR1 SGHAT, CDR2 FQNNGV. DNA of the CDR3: TGTGCCAGCGGAAGCCAGGGATTTGGGTATGGCTACACCTTC. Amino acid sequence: CASGSQGFGYGYTF.

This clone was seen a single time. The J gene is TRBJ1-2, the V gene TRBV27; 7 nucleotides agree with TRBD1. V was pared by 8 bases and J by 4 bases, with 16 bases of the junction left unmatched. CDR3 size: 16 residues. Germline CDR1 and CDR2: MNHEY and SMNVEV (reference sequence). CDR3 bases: TGTGCCAGCCGGGGGTCCGAGGCAGGGGGTCCCTATGGCTACACCTTC. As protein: CASRGSEAGGPYGYTF.

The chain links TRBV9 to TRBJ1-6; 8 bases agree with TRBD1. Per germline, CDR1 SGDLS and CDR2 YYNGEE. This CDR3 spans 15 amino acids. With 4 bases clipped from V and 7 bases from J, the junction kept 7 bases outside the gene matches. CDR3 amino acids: CASSTLGQENSPLHF. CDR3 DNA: TGTGCCAGCAGCACCCTGGGACAGGAGAATTCACCCCTCCACTTT.

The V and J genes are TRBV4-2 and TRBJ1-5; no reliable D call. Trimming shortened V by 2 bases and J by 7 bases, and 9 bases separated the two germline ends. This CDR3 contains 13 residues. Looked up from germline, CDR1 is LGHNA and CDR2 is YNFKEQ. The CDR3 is CASSQLGGQPQHF. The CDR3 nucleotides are TGTGCCAGCAGCCAACTCGGAGGGCAGCCCCAGCATTTT.

The CDR3 sequence is CASSHTGESYNSPLHF. In DNA form, the CDR3 reads TGTGCCAGCAGCCATACGGGGGAATCCTATAATTCACCCCTCCACTTT. This chain connects TRBV3-1 (or the pseudogene TRBV3-2) to TRBJ1-6; tentative D call: TRBD1 (5 bases). V was pared by 3 bases and J by 1 base, with 10 bases between. The CDR3 loop spans 16 amino acids. Germline V CDR1 and CDR2: LGHDT, YNNKEL (reference sequence).

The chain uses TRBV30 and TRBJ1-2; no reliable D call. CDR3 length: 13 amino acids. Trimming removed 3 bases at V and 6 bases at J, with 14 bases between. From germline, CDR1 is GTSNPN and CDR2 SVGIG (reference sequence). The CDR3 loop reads CAWSRTRQDGYTF. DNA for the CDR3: TGTGCCTGGAGCCGTACGCGCCAGGATGGCTACACCTTC.

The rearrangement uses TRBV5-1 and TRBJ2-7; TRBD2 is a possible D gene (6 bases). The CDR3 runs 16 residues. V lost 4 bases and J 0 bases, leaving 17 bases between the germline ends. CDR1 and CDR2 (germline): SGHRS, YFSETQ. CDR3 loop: CASSAKGKGLSYEQYF. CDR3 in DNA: TGCGCCAGCAGCGCTAAGGGTAAGGGACTCTCCTACGAGCAGTACTTC.

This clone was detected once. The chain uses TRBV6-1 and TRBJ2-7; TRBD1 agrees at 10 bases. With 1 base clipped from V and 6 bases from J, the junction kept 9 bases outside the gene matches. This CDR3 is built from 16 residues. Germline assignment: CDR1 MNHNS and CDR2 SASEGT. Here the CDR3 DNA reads TGTGCCAGCAGTGAAGAGAGGGGGACAGGGGCGCTCGAGCAGTACTTC. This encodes CASSEERGTGALEQYF.

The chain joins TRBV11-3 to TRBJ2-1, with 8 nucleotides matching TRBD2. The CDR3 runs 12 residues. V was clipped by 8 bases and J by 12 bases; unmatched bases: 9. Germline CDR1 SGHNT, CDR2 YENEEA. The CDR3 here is CASSPGGAAQFF. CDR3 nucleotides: TGTGCCAGCTCGCCGGGGGGGGCGGCGCAGTTCTTC.

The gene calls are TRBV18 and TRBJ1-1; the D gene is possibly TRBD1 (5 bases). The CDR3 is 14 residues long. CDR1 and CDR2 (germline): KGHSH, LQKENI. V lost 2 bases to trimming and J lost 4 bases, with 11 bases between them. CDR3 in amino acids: CASSPKDNPTEAFF. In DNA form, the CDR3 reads TGTGCCAGCTCACCAAAGGACAACCCCACTGAAGCTTTCTTT.

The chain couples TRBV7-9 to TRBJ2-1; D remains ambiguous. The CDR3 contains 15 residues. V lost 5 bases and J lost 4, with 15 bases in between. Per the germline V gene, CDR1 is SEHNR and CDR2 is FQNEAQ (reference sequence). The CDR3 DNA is TGTGCCAGCAGCCCCCAGCTTGAGGCTTACAATGAGCAGTTCTTC. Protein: CASSPQLEAYNEQFF.

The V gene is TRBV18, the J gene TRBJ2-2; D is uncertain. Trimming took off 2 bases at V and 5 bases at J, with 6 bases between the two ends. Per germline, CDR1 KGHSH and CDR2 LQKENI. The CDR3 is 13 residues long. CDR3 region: CASSPIGTGELFF. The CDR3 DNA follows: TGTGCCAGCTCACCAATCGGGACCGGGGAGCTGTTTTTT.

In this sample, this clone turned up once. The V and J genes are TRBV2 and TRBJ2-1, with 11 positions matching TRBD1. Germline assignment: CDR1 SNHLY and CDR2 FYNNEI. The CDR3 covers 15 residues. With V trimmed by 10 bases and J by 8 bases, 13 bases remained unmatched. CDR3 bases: TGTGCCACCCCCGAGGGGGACAGGGGGGACGATGAGCAGTTCTTC. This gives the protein CATPEGDRGDDEQFF. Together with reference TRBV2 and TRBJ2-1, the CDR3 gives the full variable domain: EPEVTQTPSHQVTQMGQEVILRCVPISNHLYFYWYRQILGQKVEFLVSFYNNEISEKSEIFDDQFSVERPDGSNFTLKIRSTKLEDSAMYFCATPEGDRGDDEQFFGPGTRLTVL.

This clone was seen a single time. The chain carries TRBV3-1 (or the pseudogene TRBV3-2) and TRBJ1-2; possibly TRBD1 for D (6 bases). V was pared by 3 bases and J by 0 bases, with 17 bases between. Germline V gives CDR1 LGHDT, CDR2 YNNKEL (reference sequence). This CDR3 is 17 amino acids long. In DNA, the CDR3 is TGTGCCAGCAGCCATGGACGGGGACATCTAGCTAACTATGGCTACACCTTC. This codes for CASSHGRGHLANYGYTF.

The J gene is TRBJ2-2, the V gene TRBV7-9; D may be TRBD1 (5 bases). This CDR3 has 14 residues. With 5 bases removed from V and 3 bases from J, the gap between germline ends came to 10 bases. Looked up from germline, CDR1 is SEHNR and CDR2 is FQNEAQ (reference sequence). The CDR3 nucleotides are TGTGCCAGCAGCCAAGACAGCTACACCGGGGAGCTGTTTTTT. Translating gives CASSQDSYTGELFF.

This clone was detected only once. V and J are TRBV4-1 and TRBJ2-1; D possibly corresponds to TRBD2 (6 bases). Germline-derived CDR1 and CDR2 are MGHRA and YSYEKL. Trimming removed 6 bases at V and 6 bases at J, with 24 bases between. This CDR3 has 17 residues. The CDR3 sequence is CASSYGYGGYGVNEQFF. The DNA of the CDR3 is TGCGCCAGCAGTTACGGTTACGGGGGATATGGGGTCAATGAGCAGTTCTTC.

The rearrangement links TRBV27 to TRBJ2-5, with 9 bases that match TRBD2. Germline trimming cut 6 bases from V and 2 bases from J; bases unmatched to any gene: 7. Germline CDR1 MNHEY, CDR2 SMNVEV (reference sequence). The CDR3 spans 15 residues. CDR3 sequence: CASSPQRGDQETQYF. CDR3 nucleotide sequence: TGTGCCAGCAGCCCCCAGCGGGGGGATCAAGAGACCCAGTACTTC.

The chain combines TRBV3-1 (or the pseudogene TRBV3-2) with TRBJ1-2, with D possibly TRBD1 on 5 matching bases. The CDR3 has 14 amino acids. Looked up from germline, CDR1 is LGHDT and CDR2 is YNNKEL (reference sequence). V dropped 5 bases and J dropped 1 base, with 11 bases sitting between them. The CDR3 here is CASSSQGYNYGYTF. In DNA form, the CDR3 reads TGTGCCAGCAGCTCTCAGGGTTATAACTATGGCTACACCTTC.

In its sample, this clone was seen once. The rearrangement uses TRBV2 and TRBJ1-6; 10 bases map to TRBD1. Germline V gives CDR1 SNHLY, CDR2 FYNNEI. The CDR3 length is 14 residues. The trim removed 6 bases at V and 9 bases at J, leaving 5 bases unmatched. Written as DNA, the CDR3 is TGTGCCAGCAGACCTGGGACAGGGGCTTCACCCCTCCACTTT. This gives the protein CASRPGTGASPLHF.

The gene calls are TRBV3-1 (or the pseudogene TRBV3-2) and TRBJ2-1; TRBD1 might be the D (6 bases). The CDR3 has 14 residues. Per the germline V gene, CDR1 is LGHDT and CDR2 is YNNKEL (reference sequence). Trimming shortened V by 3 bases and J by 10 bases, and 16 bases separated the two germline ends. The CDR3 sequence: CASSQAKGGTEQFF. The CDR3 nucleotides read TGTGCCAGCAGCCAGGCCAAAGGGGGTACGGAGCAGTTCTTC.

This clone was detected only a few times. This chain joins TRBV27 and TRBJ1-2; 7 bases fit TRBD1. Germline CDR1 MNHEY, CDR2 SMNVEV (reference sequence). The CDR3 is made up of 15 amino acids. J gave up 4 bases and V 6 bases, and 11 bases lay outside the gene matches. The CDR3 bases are TGTGCCAGCAGCGACCGCCTAGGGGGCAGCTATGGCTACACCTTC. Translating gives CASSDRLGGSYGYTF.